The 5 T cell receptor beta chains listed next were all sequenced from one sample in a study of cytomegalovirus exposure and HLA in healthy donors. Primers: 60 Vbeta forward and 13 Jbeta reverse. This table comes from immunoSEQ multiplex PCR, and its TCRdb copy is limited to in-frame clones, with some not included. The sample has fewer than 200,000 clones; over 60% are singletons. The specimen was PBMCs. The receptors derive from a girl between 10 and 17 years old in good health and CMV-seronegative.

This clone was picked up a small number of times. The genes are TRBV5-4 and TRBJ2-7; 7 bases map to TRBD1. J was trimmed by 2 bases and V by 1 base; bases with no gene match: 3. The CDR3 runs 14 residues. Per germline, CDR1 SGHNT and CDR2 YYREEE (reference sequence). The CDR3 protein is CASSLLGTAYEQYF. CDR3 nucleotide sequence: TGTGCCAGCAGCTTGTTAGGGACAGCCTACGAGCAGTACTTC.

J is TRBJ2-7 and V is TRBV6-6; no firm D call. The CDR3 contains 16 residues. The germline CDR1 and CDR2 sequences are MNHNY and SVGAGI (reference sequence). V gave up 6 bases and J gave up 4 bases, with 22 bases separating them. CDR3 loop: CASSTPELRGLYEQYF. The CDR3 DNA is TGTGCCAGCAGCACTCCGGAGCTTCGCGGCCTTTACGAGCAGTACTTC.

The gene calls are TRBV4-1 and TRBJ1-5; D may be TRBD1 (6 bases). This CDR3 comprises 15 residues. Per the germline V gene, CDR1 is MGHRA and CDR2 is YSYEKL. V lost 0 bases, J lost 3 bases, and 9 bases lay in between. The CDR3 here is CASSQDTGFNQPQHF. The CDR3 DNA sequence: TGCGCCAGCAGCCAAGATACAGGGTTCAATCAGCCCCAGCATTTT.

The chain combines TRBV19 with TRBJ2-7; the match to TRBD2 covers 7 bases. The CDR3 contains 15 residues. Germline CDR1 reads LNHDA; CDR2 reads SQIVND (reference sequence). J was trimmed by 5 bases and V by 9 bases; bases with no gene match: 16. CDR3 loop: CARKTTDGRSHEQYF. The CDR3, as DNA: TGTGCCAGGAAAACGACGGACGGGAGGTCCCACGAGCAGTACTTC.

The chain links TRBV19 to TRBJ2-2; 9 nucleotides align to TRBD1. Germline CDR1 and CDR2: LNHDA and SQIVND (reference sequence). The CDR3 runs to 14 residues. V shed 4 bases and J 8 bases; nucleotides not matched to a gene: 5. The CDR3 reads CASSSTGGRGELFF. CDR3 DNA: TGTGCCAGTAGTAGTACAGGGGGCAGAGGGGAGCTGTTTTTT.